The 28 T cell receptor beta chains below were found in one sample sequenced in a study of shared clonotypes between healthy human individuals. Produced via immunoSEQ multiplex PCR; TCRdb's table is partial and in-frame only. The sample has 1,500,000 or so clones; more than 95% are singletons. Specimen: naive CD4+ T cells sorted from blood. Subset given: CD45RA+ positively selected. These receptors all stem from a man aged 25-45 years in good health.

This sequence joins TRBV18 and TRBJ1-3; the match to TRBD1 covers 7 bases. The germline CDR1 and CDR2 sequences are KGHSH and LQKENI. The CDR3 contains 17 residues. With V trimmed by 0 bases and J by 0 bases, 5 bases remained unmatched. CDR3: CASSPPTGWNSGNTIYF. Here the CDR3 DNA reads TGTGCCAGCTCACCACCGACAGGGTGGAACTCTGGAAACACCATATATTTT.

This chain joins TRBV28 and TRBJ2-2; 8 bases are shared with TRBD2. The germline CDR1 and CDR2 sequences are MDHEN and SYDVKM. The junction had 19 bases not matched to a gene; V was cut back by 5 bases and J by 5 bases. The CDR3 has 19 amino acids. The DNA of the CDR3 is TGTGCCAGCAGTACTACCGGGACTAGATTTGTGGGGGGAACCGGGGAGCTGTTTTTT. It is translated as CASSTTGTRFVGGTGELFF. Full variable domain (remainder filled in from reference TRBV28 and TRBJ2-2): DVKVTQSSRYLVKRTGEKVFLECVQDMDHENMFWYRQDPGLGLRLIYFSYDVKMKEKGDIPEGYSVSREKKERFSLILESASTNQTSMYLCASSTTGTRFVGGTGELFFGEGSRLTVL.

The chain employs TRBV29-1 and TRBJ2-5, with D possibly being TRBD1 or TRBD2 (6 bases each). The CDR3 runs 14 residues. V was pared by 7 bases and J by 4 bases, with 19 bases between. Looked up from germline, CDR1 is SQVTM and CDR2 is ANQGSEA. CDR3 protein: CSAGGLSVGETQYF. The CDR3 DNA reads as TGCAGCGCCGGGGGCTTGAGTGTGGGAGAGACCCAGTACTTC.

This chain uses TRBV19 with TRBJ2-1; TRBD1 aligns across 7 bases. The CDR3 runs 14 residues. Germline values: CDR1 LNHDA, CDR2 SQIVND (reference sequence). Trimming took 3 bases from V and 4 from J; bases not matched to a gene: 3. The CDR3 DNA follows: TGTGCCAGTAGTATGACGGGACAGTACAATGAGCAGTTCTTC. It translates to CASSMTGQYNEQFF.

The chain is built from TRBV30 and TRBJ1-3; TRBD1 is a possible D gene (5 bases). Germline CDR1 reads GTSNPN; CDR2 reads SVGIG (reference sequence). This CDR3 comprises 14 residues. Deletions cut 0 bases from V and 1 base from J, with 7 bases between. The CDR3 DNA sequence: TGTGCCTGGAGTGTACCAGGGTCTGGAAACACCATATATTTT. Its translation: CAWSVPGSGNTIYF.

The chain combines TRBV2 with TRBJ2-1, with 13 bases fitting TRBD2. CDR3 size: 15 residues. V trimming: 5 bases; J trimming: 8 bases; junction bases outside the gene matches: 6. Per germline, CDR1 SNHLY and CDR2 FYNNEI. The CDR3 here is CASSRLAGGVDEQFF. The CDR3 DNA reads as TGTGCCAGCAGTCGACTAGCGGGAGGCGTGGATGAGCAGTTCTTC.

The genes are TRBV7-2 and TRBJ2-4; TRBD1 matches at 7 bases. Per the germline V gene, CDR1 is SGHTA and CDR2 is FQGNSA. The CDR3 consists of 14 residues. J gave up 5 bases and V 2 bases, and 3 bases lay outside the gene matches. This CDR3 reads CASSLRQGENIQYF. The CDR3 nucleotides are TGTGCCAGCAGCTTACGGCAGGGGGAAAACATTCAGTACTTC.

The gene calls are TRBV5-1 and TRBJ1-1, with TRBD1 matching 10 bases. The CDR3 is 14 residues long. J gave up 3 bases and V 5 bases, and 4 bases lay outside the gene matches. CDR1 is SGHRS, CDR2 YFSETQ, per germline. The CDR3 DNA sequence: TGCGCCAGCAGTAAGGACAGGGGGGACACTGAAGCTTTCTTT. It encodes CASSKDRGDTEAFF.

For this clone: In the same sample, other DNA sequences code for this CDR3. The CDR3 DNA sequence: TGTGCCAGCTCACCTAGGGACCGGATAGCCAAAAACATTCAGTACTTC. It specifies CASSPRDRIAKNIQYF. The chain uses TRBV18 and TRBJ2-4; TRBD1 or TRBD2 may be the D gene (5 bases each). CDR1 is KGHSH and CDR2 is LQKENI in the germline V gene. CDR3 length: 16 residues. Trimming took off 3 bases at V and 0 bases at J, with 12 bases between the two ends.

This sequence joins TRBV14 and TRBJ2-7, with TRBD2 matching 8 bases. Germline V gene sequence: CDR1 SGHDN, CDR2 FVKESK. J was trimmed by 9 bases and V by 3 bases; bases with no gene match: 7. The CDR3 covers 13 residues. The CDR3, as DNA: TGTGCCAGCAGCCACCCGGGAGGGAACGGGCAGTACTTC. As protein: CASSHPGGNGQYF.

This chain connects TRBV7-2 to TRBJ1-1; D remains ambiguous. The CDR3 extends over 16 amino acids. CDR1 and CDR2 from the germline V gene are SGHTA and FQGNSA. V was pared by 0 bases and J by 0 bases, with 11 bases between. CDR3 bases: TGTGCCAGCAGCTTAGCGCGGGCAGTCATGAACACTGAAGCTTTCTTT. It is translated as CASSLARAVMNTEAFF.

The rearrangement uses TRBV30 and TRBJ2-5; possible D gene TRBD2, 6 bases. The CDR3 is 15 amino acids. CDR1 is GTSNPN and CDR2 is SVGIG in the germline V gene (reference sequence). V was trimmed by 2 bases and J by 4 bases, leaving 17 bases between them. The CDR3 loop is CAWSSTTLGGETQYF. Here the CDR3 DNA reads TGTGCCTGGAGTTCTACAACCCTGGGGGGAGAGACCCAGTACTTC.

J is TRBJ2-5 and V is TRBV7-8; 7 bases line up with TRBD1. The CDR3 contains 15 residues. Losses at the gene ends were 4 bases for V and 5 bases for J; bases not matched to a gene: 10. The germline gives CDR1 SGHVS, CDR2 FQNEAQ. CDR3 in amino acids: CASSSSPDRVETQYF. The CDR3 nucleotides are TGTGCCAGCAGCTCTTCCCCTGACAGGGTTGAGACCCAGTACTTC.

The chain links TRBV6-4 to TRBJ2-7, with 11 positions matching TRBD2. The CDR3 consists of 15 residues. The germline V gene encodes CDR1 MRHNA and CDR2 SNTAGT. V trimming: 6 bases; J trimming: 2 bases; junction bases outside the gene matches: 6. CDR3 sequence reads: CASSPLAGVAYEQYF. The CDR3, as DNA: TGTGCCAGCAGCCCACTAGCGGGAGTGGCCTACGAGCAGTACTTC.

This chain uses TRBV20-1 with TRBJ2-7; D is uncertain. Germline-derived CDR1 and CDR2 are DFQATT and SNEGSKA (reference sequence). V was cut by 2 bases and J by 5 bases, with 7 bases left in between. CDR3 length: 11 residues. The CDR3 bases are TGCAGTGCTAGAATAACGGACGAGCAGTACTTC. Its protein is CSARITDEQYF.

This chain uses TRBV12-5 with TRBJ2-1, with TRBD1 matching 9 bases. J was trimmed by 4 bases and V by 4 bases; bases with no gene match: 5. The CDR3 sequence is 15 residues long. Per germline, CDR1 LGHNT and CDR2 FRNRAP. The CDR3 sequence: CASGWGQGLYNEQFF. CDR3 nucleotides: TGTGCTAGTGGTTGGGGACAGGGCCTATACAATGAGCAGTTCTTC.

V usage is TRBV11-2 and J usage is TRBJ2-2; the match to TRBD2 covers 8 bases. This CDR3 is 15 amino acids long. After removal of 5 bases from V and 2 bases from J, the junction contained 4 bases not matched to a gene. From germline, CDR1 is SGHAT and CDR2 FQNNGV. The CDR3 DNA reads TGTGCCAGCAGCCTCTTAGCGGGAAACACCGGGGAGCTGTTTTTT. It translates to CASSLLAGNTGELFF.

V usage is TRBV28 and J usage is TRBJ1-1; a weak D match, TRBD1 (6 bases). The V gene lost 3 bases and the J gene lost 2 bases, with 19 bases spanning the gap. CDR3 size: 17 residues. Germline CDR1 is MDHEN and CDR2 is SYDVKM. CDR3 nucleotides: TGTGCCAGCAGTTTTGTTTGGGGGCCCCGTGGAAACACTGAAGCTTTCTTT. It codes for CASSFVWGPRGNTEAFF. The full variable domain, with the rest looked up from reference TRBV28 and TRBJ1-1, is DVKVTQSSRYLVKRTGEKVFLECVQDMDHENMFWYRQDPGLGLRLIYFSYDVKMKEKGDIPEGYSVSREKKERFSLILESASTNQTSMYLCASSFVWGPRGNTEAFFGQGTRLTVV.

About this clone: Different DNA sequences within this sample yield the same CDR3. The CDR3 DNA follows: TGCGCCAGCAGCTCCCCCTCGTACGAGCAGTACTTC. It yields the protein CASSSPSYEQYF. The chain links TRBV5-1 to TRBJ2-7, with no clear D. CDR1 and CDR2 (germline): SGHRS, YFSETQ. Deletions cut 3 bases from V and 4 bases from J, with 8 bases between. This CDR3 contains 12 residues. The whole variable domain, filled in from reference TRBV5-1 and TRBJ2-7, reads KAGVTQTPRYLIKTRGQQVTLSCSPISGHRSVSWYQQTPGQGLQFLFEYFSETQRNKGNFPGRFSGRQFSNSRSEMNVSTLELGDSALYLCASSSPSYEQYFGPGTRLTVT.

CDR3 sequence reads: CASRDWQSGANVLTF. The CDR3 nucleotides are TGTGCCAGCAGGGACTGGCAATCTGGGGCCAACGTCCTGACTTTC. This chain joins TRBV7-2 and TRBJ2-6; possible D gene TRBD2, 5 bases. This CDR3 is built from 15 residues. Germline V gene sequence: CDR1 SGHTA, CDR2 FQGNSA. The germline V and J ends were trimmed by 6 bases and 1 base, with 10 bases remaining between them.

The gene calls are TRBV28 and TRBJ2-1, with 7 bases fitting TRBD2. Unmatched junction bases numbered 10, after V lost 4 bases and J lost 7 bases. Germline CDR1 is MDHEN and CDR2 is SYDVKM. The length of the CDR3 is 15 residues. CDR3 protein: CASSSPLAAGNEQFF. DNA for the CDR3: TGTGCCAGCAGTTCGCCCCTAGCGGCAGGGAATGAGCAGTTCTTC.

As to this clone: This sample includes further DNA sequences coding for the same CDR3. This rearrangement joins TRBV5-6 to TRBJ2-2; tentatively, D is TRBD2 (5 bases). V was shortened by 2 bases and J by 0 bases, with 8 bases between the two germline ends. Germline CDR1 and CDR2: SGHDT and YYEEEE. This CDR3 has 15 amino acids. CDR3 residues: CASSFRTANTGELFF. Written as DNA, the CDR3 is TGTGCCAGCAGCTTCCGGACTGCGAACACCGGGGAGCTGTTTTTT.

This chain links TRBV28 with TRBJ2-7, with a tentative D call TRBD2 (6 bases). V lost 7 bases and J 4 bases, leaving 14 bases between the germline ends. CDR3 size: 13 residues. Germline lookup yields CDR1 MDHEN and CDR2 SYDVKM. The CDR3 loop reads CASIKAGKYEQYF. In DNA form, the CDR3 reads TGTGCCAGCATTAAAGCGGGTAAATACGAGCAGTACTTC.

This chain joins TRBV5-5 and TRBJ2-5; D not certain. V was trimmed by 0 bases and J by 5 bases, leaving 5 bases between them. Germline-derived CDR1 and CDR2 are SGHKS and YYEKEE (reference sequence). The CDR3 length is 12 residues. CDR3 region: CASSLDWETQYF. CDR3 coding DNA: TGTGCCAGCAGCTTGGATTGGGAGACCCAGTACTTC.

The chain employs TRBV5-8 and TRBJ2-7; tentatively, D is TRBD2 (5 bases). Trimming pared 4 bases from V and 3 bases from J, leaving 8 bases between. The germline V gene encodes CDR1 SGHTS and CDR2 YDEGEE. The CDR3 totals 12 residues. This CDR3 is CASSRTFYEQYF. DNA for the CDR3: TGTGCCAGCAGCAGGACTTTCTACGAGCAGTACTTC.

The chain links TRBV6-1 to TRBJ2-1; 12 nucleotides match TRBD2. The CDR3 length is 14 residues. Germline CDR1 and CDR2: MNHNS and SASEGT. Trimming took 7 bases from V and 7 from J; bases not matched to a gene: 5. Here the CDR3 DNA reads TGTGCCAGCAACCCTAGCGGGAGGGTTAATGAGCAGTTCTTC. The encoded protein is CASNPSGRVNEQFF.

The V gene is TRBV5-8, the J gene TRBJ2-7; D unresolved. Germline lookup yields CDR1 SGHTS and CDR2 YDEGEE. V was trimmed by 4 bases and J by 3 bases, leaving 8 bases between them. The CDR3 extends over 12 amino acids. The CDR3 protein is CASSPDFYEQYF. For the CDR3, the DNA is TGTGCCAGCAGCCCTGACTTCTACGAGCAGTACTTC.

In nucleotides, the CDR3 is TGTGCCATCAGTGAGTCCCCCACAACGCGCGATCAGCCCCAGCATTTT. As protein: CAISESPTTRDQPQHF. This sequence joins TRBV10-3 and TRBJ1-5; D gene uncertain. The CDR3 totals 16 residues. CDR1 is ENHRY, CDR2 SYGVKD, per germline. Trimming left V 0 bases short and J 5 bases short, with 14 bases between.